This TCR beta chain originates from a study of T cells after yellow fever vaccination. Broader study findings: Primary-vaccination clones mostly resurfaced post-booster (around 95% CD4, approximately 90% CD8). Peaking faster, on day 5 versus 15, the secondary response was nonetheless weaker.

A universal primer site and UMIs were added as TCR cDNA was made by 5'RACE template switching. Each CDR3 protein is one row after TCRdb ran MiXCR on the 5' RACE reads. The sample yields about 130,000 distinct CDR3 sequences, under 8.5% seen once. The CDR3 consists of 16 residues. From germline, CDR1 is MNHNS and CDR2 SASEGT. Trimming removed 4 bases from V and 0 bases from J; junction bases left unmatched: 2. This clonotype was counted ten times or more. Its antigen remains unknown. The clonotype comes from a man younger than 35 who received the YFV17D yellow fever vaccine. The V call is TRBV6-1, the J call TRBJ2-5; 13 nucleotides agree with TRBD2. The sequenced sample was CD4+ T cells sorted from PBMCs, obtained 10 days after the first yellow fever vaccination. The CDR3 spells CASSAGTSGNQETQYF. CDR3 sequence (DNA): TGTGCCAGCAGTGCAGGGACTAGCGGGAACCAAGAGACCCAGTACTTC.